Shown below are 17 T cell receptor beta chains from a single sample sequenced in a study of T cell changes during pregnancy in multiple sclerosis. Clones were read by immunoSEQ multiplex PCR, and TCRdb kept only the in-frame ones, dropping some. The sample lists about 100,000 clones, around 93% occurring once. Source: peripheral blood, taken after pregnancy. These receptors were obtained from a female donor with multiple sclerosis, enrolled in a pregnancy study.

The genes are TRBV7-2 and TRBJ1-3; 11 bases agree with TRBD1. Per germline, CDR1 SGHTA and CDR2 FQGNSA. This CDR3 has 18 residues. Germline trimming cut 3 bases from V and 4 bases from J; bases unmatched to any gene: 11. CDR3 sequence (DNA): TGTGCCAGCAGCTTCCCCCCCGGACAGGGGGCGCGAGGAAACACCATATATTTT. It yields the protein CASSFPPGQGARGNTIYF.

The CDR3 region has the DNA TGTGCCAGCATGCTGTCAGGGACATCCTACGAGCAGTACTTC. It specifies CASMLSGTSYEQYF. The rearrangement links TRBV28 to TRBJ2-7, with D perhaps matching TRBD1 (6 bases). The germline V and J ends were trimmed by 7 bases and 1 base, with 14 bases remaining between them. Germline V CDR1 and CDR2: MDHEN, SYDVKM. This CDR3 comprises 14 residues.

This clone was counted once. The chain carries TRBV7-9 and TRBJ2-5, with 12 bases identical to TRBD2. Germline V gene data show CDR1 as SEHNR and CDR2 as FQNEAQ (reference sequence). The CDR3 contains 14 residues. Unmatched junction bases numbered 5, after V lost 7 bases and J lost 5 bases. Here the CDR3 DNA reads TGTGCCAGCACCCCTAGCGGGAGGGCCGAGACCCAGTACTTC. Its protein product is CASTPSGRAETQYF.

The chain couples TRBV28 to TRBJ1-2; 9 nucleotides line up with TRBD1. Germline loops: CDR1 MDHEN, CDR2 SYDVKM. The V gene end was trimmed by 7 bases and the J gene end by 4 bases; junction bases not matched to a gene: 4. There are 13 residues in the CDR3. This CDR3 reads CASTLGQGYGYTF. The CDR3 DNA follows: TGTGCCAGCACCCTGGGACAGGGCTATGGCTACACCTTC.

V and J are TRBV2 and TRBJ1-2; 8 nucleotides align to TRBD1. V lost 4 bases, J lost 7 bases, and 5 bases stayed unmatched. This CDR3 spans 13 amino acids. Germline CDR1 SNHLY, CDR2 FYNNEI. This CDR3 reads CASSGTGNSGYTF. The CDR3 DNA reads TGTGCCAGCAGTGGGACAGGGAATTCTGGCTACACCTTC.

The chain uses TRBV27 and TRBJ2-7; 10 nucleotides agree with TRBD1. Germline assignment: CDR1 MNHEY and CDR2 SMNVEV (reference sequence). J gave up 3 bases and V 2 bases, and 7 bases lay outside the gene matches. The CDR3 is 16 residues long. The CDR3 loop reads CASSLRSGQGHYEQYF. The CDR3 bases are TGTGCCAGCAGTTTACGGTCGGGACAGGGGCACTACGAGCAGTACTTC.

This clone appeared a single time. The rearrangement joins TRBV28 to TRBJ1-2; 8 bases agree with TRBD1. This CDR3 is built from 13 residues. Trimming at V came to 6 bases and at J to 7 bases, leaving 7 bases not matched to a gene. The germline V gene has CDR1 MDHEN and CDR2 SYDVKM. CDR3 bases: TGTGCCAGCAGAAAAGGACAGGGAGGTGGCTACACCTTC. Translation: CASRKGQGGGYTF.

The chain couples TRBV5-1 to TRBJ1-5; the D is unclear. This CDR3 comprises 16 residues. Germline V gene sequence: CDR1 SGHRS, CDR2 YFSETQ. V gave up 4 bases and J gave up 0 bases, with 14 bases separating them. The CDR3 spells CASSLDRGYSNQPQHF. CDR3 sequence (DNA): TGCGCCAGCAGCCTGGACCGAGGCTATAGCAATCAGCCCCAGCATTTT.

The chain joins TRBV15 to TRBJ1-1; no reliable D call. The length of the CDR3 is 16 residues. Trimming took off 0 bases at V and 1 base at J, with 12 bases between the two ends. The germline V gene has CDR1 LNHNV and CDR2 YYDKDF (reference sequence). CDR3 nucleotide sequence: TGTGCCACCAGCAGAGATTGGGCCAGTCAGAACACTGAAGCTTTCTTT. Translation gives CATSRDWASQNTEAFF. Looking up the rest from reference TRBV15 and TRBJ1-1 gives the full variable domain: DAMVIQNPRYQVTQFGKPVTLSCSQTLNHNVMYWYQQKSSQAPKLLFHYYDKDFNNEADTPDNFQSRRPNTSFCFLDIRSPGLGDTAMYLCATSRDWASQNTEAFFGQGTRLTVV.

The gene calls are TRBV11-3 and TRBJ1-1, with a weak D call TRBD1 (6 bases). The length of the CDR3 is 14 residues. Germline-derived CDR1 and CDR2 are SGHNT and YENEEA. V gave up 5 bases and J gave up 8 bases, with 18 bases separating them. The CDR3 DNA is TGTGCCAGCAGCATCGGACAGCTGAACATGGAAGCTTTCTTT. Its translation: CASSIGQLNMEAFF.

V is TRBV7-9 and J is TRBJ2-3, with 7 bases fitting TRBD2. J was trimmed by 3 bases and V by 5 bases; bases with no gene match: 11. Germline V gene lookup returns CDR1 SEHNR and CDR2 FQNEAQ (reference sequence). The CDR3 is 16 residues long. For the CDR3, the DNA is TGTGCCAGCAGCCGTACGGGTCCAGCGGGAACAGATACGCAGTATTTT. It translates to CASSRTGPAGTDTQYF.

The V and J genes are TRBV5-8 and TRBJ1-5; 9 bases map to TRBD1. Germline CDR1 reads SGHTS; CDR2 reads YDEGEE. V gave up 4 bases and J gave up 5 bases; unmatched junction bases: 7. This CDR3 has 15 amino acids. The DNA of the CDR3 is TGTGCCAGCAGCGGTGGGGACAGGGCTGATCAGCCCCAGCATTTT. Protein sequence: CASSGGDRADQPQHF.

CDR3 DNA: TGTGCCAGCAGCTACCAGGTAGATCAGCCCCAGCATTTT. It encodes CASSYQVDQPQHF. The chain couples TRBV7-2 to TRBJ1-5; D gene ambiguous. The CDR3 loop spans 13 amino acids. CDR1 SGHTA and CDR2 FQGNSA come from the germline V gene. V was clipped by 4 bases and J by 5 bases, with 9 bases between them. Complete variable domain (other parts from reference TRBV7-2 and TRBJ1-5): GAGVSQSPSNKVTEKGKDVELRCDPISGHTALYWYRQSLGQGLEFLIYFQGNSAPDKSGLPSDRFSAERTGGSVSTLTIQRTQQEDSAVYLCASSYQVDQPQHFGDGTRLSIL.

This clone was recorded once. V is TRBV6-1 and J is TRBJ2-3; 7 nucleotides agree with TRBD2. Germline V gene lookup returns CDR1 MNHNS and CDR2 SASEGT. CDR3 size: 14 residues. The V segment lost 3 bases and the J segment 1 base; nucleotides outside the gene matches: 1. CDR3 protein: CASSEAGGTDTQYF. The CDR3 DNA reads as TGTGCCAGCAGTGAGGCGGGGGGCACAGATACGCAGTATTTT.

This sequence joins TRBV6-5 and TRBJ1-1; 9 bases align to TRBD1. V was pared by 6 bases and J by 7 bases, with 6 bases of the junction left unmatched. The CDR3 spans 13 residues. CDR1 MNHEY and CDR2 SVGAGI come from the germline V gene. In DNA form, the CDR3 reads TGTGCCAGCAGGTGGACAGGGGAGAATGAAGCTTTCTTT. Its protein product is CASRWTGENEAFF.

The gene calls are TRBV7-9 and TRBJ1-2; D is undetermined. Germline V CDR1 and CDR2: SEHNR, FQNEAQ (reference sequence). The CDR3 runs 14 residues. V lost 1 base and J lost 1, with 7 bases in between. This CDR3 reads CASSLVWSNYGYTF. The CDR3 DNA is TGTGCCAGCAGCTTAGTTTGGAGTAACTATGGCTACACCTTC.

The chain employs TRBV5-1 and TRBJ2-7; tentative D call: TRBD2 (6 bases). The V end lost 0 bases, the J end lost 3 bases, and 13 bases lay between the germline ends. The CDR3 has 15 residues. Germline V gives CDR1 SGHRS, CDR2 YFSETQ. The CDR3 spells CASSLVVAADYEQYF. The CDR3 DNA reads as TGCGCCAGCAGCTTGGTAGTAGCGGCCGACTACGAGCAGTACTTC.